The 19 T cell receptor beta chains presented below share a single source sample, sequenced in a study of T cell repertoires in cytomegalovirus infection. TCRdb re-analysed the reads in MiXCR, keeping a single row per CDR3 protein. The sample holds around 710,000 distinct CDR3 sequences, just under 30% seen once. Their cognate antigens are unknown. The sample was cultured CD8+ T cells from PBMCs, taken from culture after CMV antigen stimulation. All receptors come from a human donor in good health (CMV status not recorded). Some clones in this sample may be carry-over from other donors' samples.

The chain has TRBV27 and TRBJ2-1; weak D call: TRBD2 (6 bases). This CDR3 is built from 15 residues. Germline V gene data show CDR1 as MNHEY and CDR2 as SMNVEV (reference sequence). The V and J ends lost 5 bases and 4 bases respectively, with 15 bases between them. The CDR3 protein is CASSPGTLRYNEQFF. Written as DNA, the CDR3 is TGTGCCAGCAGTCCCGGGACTCTGCGTTACAATGAGCAGTTCTTC.

This chain links TRBV6-6 with TRBJ2-2; TRBD1 agrees at 10 bases. CDR3 length: 17 residues. J was trimmed by 5 bases and V by 2 bases; bases with no gene match: 8. In germline, CDR1 is MNHNY, CDR2 SVGAGI (reference sequence). CDR3 residues: CASSYPRTGGDTGELFF. CDR3 nucleotides: TGTGCCAGCAGTTACCCGAGGACAGGGGGAGATACCGGGGAGCTGTTTTTT.

The table lists this clonotype with a few counts. This chain links TRBV24-1 with TRBJ2-1; D is unresolved. This CDR3 region has 13 residues. The ends were cut back, 2 bases at V and 2 bases at J, with 3 bases in the middle. The V gene's germline CDR1 is KGHDR and CDR2 SFDVKD. The CDR3 region is CATSDSPYNEQFF. CDR3 nucleotide sequence: TGTGCCACCAGTGATTCCCCCTACAATGAGCAGTTCTTC.

As to this clonotype: At one of its ends the junction is not consistent with the germline gene, which may arise from a read error. V is TRBV12-3 or TRBV12-4 and J is TRBJ1-2, with D possibly TRBD1 on 5 matching bases. This CDR3 is 14 amino acids long. DNA of the CDR3: TGTGCCAGCAGTTTACGTGAGAGGGGTTATGGCTGCACCTTC. This encodes CASSLRERGYGCTF.

The chain combines TRBV7-9 with TRBJ1-5; a possible D gene is TRBD1 (5 bases). Trimming took 0 bases from V and 6 from J, leaving 15 bases between them. Germline V lookup: CDR1 SEHNR, CDR2 FQNEAQ (reference sequence). The CDR3 contains 16 residues. This CDR3 is CASSLALSGVGQPQHF. The DNA for the CDR3 is TGTGCCAGCAGCTTAGCACTTTCGGGGGTAGGTCAGCCCCAGCATTTT.

By sample share, this clonotype is medium-sized. The genes are TRBV7-8 and TRBJ2-3; 8 bases fit TRBD2. There are 18 residues in the CDR3. V lost 1 base, J lost 0 bases, and 9 bases stayed unmatched. CDR1 and CDR2 (germline): SGHVS, FQNEAQ. The CDR3 region has the DNA TGTGCCAGCAGCTTAGGAGCTAGCGGGTTCTCTAGCACAGATACGCAGTATTTT. Translated, it gives CASSLGASGFSSTDTQYF.

This chain uses TRBV23-1 with TRBJ2-1; TRBD1 agrees at 8 bases. TRBV23-1 is annotated as an ORF whose role is uncertain. The CDR3 totals 17 residues. Germline trimming cut 5 bases from V and 6 bases from J; bases unmatched to any gene: 15. CDR3 nucleotide sequence: TGCGCCAGCAGTTCCCTTCCCCAGGGGGCCACCCGCAATGAGCAGTTCTTC. This gives the protein CASSSLPQGATRNEQFF.

V gene TRBV7-4 combines with J gene TRBJ2-7; the D is unclear. The CDR3 length is 15 residues. Between the trimmed V and J ends, which lost 3 bases and 0 bases, there was a span of 12 bases. Germline-derived CDR1 and CDR2 are SGHVT and SQSDAQ. The CDR3 protein is CASSFLLLSSYEQYV. The DNA of the CDR3 is TGTGCCAGCAGCTTTCTTCTTTTAAGCTCCTACGAGCAGTACGTC.

With respect to this clonotype: A read error may account for a junction end that differs from germline. The chain links TRBV10-3 to TRBJ2-1; no reliable D call. This CDR3 has 17 residues. Germline V gene lookup returns CDR1 ENHRY and CDR2 SYGVKD. The CDR3 DNA is TGTGCCATCAGTGAATCGGGCCGACTGAGCTCCTACAATGGGCAGTTCTTC. It encodes CAISESGRLSSYNGQFF.

This clonotype was seen a handful of times. This chain uses TRBV7-9 with TRBJ1-6; TRBD1 matches 9 bases. The V gene's germline CDR1 is SEHNR and CDR2 FQNEAQ (reference sequence). With V trimmed by 5 bases and J by 9 bases, 8 bases remained unmatched. The CDR3 has 15 residues. CDR3 residues: CASSPGTGRSSPLHF. For the CDR3, the DNA is TGTGCCAGCAGCCCTGGGACAGGGAGGAGTTCACCCCTCCACTTT.

Notes on this clonotype: A much bigger clone sits one base away, suggesting this may be a read error. This rearrangement joins TRBV4-1 to TRBJ2-7; 9 bases fit TRBD1. Germline loops: CDR1 MGHRA, CDR2 YSYEKL. The CDR3 runs 16 residues. The CDR3: CPSSQGGTGTTYEQYF. In DNA form, the CDR3 reads TGCCCCAGCAGCCAAGGAGGGACAGGGACCACCTACGAGCAGTACTTC.

The rearrangement joins TRBV14 to TRBJ2-3, with 7 bases fitting TRBD2. The CDR3 extends over 15 amino acids. V lost 1 base, J lost 1 base, and 2 bases stayed unmatched. Germline assignment: CDR1 SGHDN and CDR2 FVKESK. The CDR3 DNA reads TGTGCCAGCAGCCAAGTTAGCGGGCGCACAGATACGCAGTATTTT. Its translation: CASSQVSGRTDTQYF.

This chain links TRBV13 with TRBJ1-1; 9 nucleotides align to TRBD1. Germline loops: CDR1 PRHDT, CDR2 FYEKMQ (reference sequence). There are 15 residues in the CDR3. V lost 5 bases to trimming and J lost 5 bases; unmatched junction nucleotides: 9. CDR3 nucleotides: TGTGCCAGCAGCCCGAACAGGGGGCCATCGACTGAAGCTTTCTTT. It translates to CASSPNRGPSTEAFF. The full variable domain, completed using reference TRBV13 and TRBJ1-1, is AAGVIQSPRHLIKEKRETATLKCYPIPRHDTVYWYQQGPGQDPQFLISFYEKMQSDKGSIPDRFSAQQFSDYHSELNMSSLELGDSALYFCASSPNRGPSTEAFFGQGTRLTVV.

This clonotype appeared a few times. The rearrangement uses TRBV10-3 and TRBJ2-7; 7 nucleotides agree with TRBD1. Per the germline V gene, CDR1 is ENHRY and CDR2 is SYGVKD. This CDR3 region has 12 residues. The V gene end was trimmed by 10 bases and the J gene end by 0 bases; junction bases not matched to a gene: 3. CDR3 sequence reads: CATRDSSYEQYV. The CDR3 coding sequence is TGTGCCACCCGGGACAGCTCCTACGAGCAGTACGTC.

The chain joins TRBV12-3 or TRBV12-4 to TRBJ2-3; 9 bases fit TRBD2. The CDR3 has 17 amino acids. The V segment lost 3 bases and the J segment 0 bases; nucleotides outside the gene matches: 7. Written as DNA, the CDR3 is TGTGCCAGCAGTTTTCCCGCGGGACTAGCTAGCACAGATACGCAGTATTTT. As protein: CASSFPAGLASTDTQYF.

The V and J genes are TRBV5-8 and TRBJ1-2; D perhaps matches TRBD1 (6 bases). V was cut by 6 bases and J by 0 bases, with 9 bases left in between. Germline V gives CDR1 SGHTS, CDR2 YDEGEE. The CDR3 contains 13 residues. For the CDR3, the DNA is TGTGCCAGCATCGGACAGCCTAACTATGGCTACACCTTC. Translated, it gives CASIGQPNYGYTF.

The J gene is TRBJ2-5, the V gene TRBV15, with TRBD2 matching over 7 bases. The ends lost 0 bases at V and 7 bases at J; junction bases unmatched: 8. This CDR3 is 15 amino acids long. Looked up from germline, CDR1 is LNHNV and CDR2 is YYDKDF (reference sequence). CDR3 bases: TGTGCCACCAGCAGAGATCTCGGACTAGACGGGACCCAGTACTTC. Its protein product is CATSRDLGLDGTQYF.

The chain is built from TRBV20-1 and TRBJ2-5, with D tentatively TRBD2 (6 bases). Trimming left V 5 bases short and J 2 bases short, with 18 bases between. The CDR3 is made up of 15 amino acids. CDR1 DFQATT and CDR2 SNEGSKA come from the germline V gene (reference sequence). The CDR3 DNA follows: TGCAGTGCTCCGGAGGGGTTGCGGAAACAAGAGACCCAGTACTTC. Translating it yields CSAPEGLRKQETQYF.

The chain joins TRBV20-1 to TRBJ2-7; a weak D match, TRBD1 (5 bases). This CDR3 comprises 14 residues. V dropped 3 bases and J dropped 0 bases, with 12 bases sitting between them. The germline gives CDR1 DFQATT, CDR2 SNEGSKA (reference sequence). CDR3 DNA: TGCAGTGCTAGGGACACTACCCACTCCTACGAGCAGTACTTC. It encodes CSARDTTHSYEQYF.